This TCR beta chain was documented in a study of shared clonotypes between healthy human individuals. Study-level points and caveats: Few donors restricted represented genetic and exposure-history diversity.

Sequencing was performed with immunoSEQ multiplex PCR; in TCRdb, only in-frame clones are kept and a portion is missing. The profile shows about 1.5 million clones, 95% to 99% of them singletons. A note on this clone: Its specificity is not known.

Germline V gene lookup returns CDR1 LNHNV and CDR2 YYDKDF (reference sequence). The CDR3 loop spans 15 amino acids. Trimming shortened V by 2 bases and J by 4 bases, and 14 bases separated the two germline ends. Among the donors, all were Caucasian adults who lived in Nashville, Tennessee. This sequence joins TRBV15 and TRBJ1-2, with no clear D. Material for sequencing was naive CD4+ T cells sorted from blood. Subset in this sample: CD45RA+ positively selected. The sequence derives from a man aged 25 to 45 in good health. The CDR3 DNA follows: TGTGCCACCAGCAGAAACTCACAGAACCCCTATGGCTACACCTTC. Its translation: CATSRNSQNPYGYTF.